These 7 T cell receptor beta chains were all obtained from the same sample, sequenced in a study of blood T cell repertoires in COVID-19. Assay used: immunoSEQ multiplex PCR; TCRdb lists only in-frame clones, some missing. This table holds fewer than 700,000 clones, around 90% found once. Sequenced material: peripheral blood. The source is a woman aged 45-65 years with COVID-19, enrolled during active disease.

This clone was detected many times. The chain employs TRBV9 and TRBJ2-5, with a weak D call TRBD2 (6 bases). Trimming took 10 bases from V and 2 from J, leaving 15 bases between them. CDR3 size: 13 residues. Germline loops: CDR1 SGDLS, CDR2 YYNGEE. The DNA of the CDR3 is TGTGCCGCGCGGAGGGGTCCGCAAGAGACCCAGTACTTC. Protein sequence: CAARRGPQETQYF.

The chain carries TRBV5-4 and TRBJ1-3; maybe TRBD1 (6 bases). In germline, CDR1 is SGHNT, CDR2 YYREEE (reference sequence). The CDR3 has 16 amino acids. V was shortened by 0 bases and J by 0 bases, with 10 bases between the two germline ends. The CDR3 DNA is TGTGCCAGCAGCTTGGCACAGGGCCGCTCTGGAAACACCATATATTTT. Translated: CASSLAQGRSGNTIYF.

The gene calls are TRBV5-1 and TRBJ2-7; 8 bases map to TRBD1. Germline V gene lookup returns CDR1 SGHRS and CDR2 YFSETQ. The CDR3 runs 15 residues. The V segment lost 2 bases and the J segment 1 base; nucleotides outside the gene matches: 5. This CDR3 reads CASSFSTGVSYEQYF. The CDR3 DNA is TGCGCCAGCAGCTTTTCGACAGGGGTATCCTACGAGCAGTACTTC. Complete variable domain (other parts from reference TRBV5-1 and TRBJ2-7): KAGVTQTPRYLIKTRGQQVTLSCSPISGHRSVSWYQQTPGQGLQFLFEYFSETQRNKGNFPGRFSGRQFSNSRSEMNVSTLELGDSALYLCASSFSTGVSYEQYFGPGTRLTVT.

The J gene is TRBJ1-2, the V gene TRBV27, with 8 bases fitting TRBD1. Unmatched junction bases numbered 10, after V lost 6 bases and J lost 4 bases. The germline V gene has CDR1 MNHEY and CDR2 SMNVEV (reference sequence). CDR3 length: 15 amino acids. The CDR3 is CASRTLTGALYGYTF. In DNA form, the CDR3 reads TGTGCCAGCAGGACTCTGACAGGGGCTCTCTATGGCTACACCTTC.

This chain joins TRBV6-5 and TRBJ1-2; 9 bases fit TRBD1. Germline-derived CDR1 and CDR2 are MNHEY and SVGAGI. The CDR3 has 14 amino acids. The V gene end was trimmed by 6 bases and the J gene end by 0 bases; junction bases not matched to a gene: 2. The CDR3 DNA is TGTGCCAGCAGACAGGGGGCCACTAACTATGGCTACACCTTC. Residues: CASRQGATNYGYTF.

The chain is built from TRBV27 and TRBJ1-5; no definite D call. The CDR3 spans 13 residues. V was pared by 7 bases and J by 1 base, with 8 bases between. CDR1 and CDR2 from the germline V gene are MNHEY and SMNVEV (reference sequence). Here the CDR3 DNA reads TGTGCCAGCACCCCCGTGAGCAATCAGCCCCAGCATTTT. This sequence encodes CASTPVSNQPQHF.

On this clone itself: One junction end does not reproduce the germline sequence, and a read error may be involved. The chain employs TRBV11-2 and TRBJ1-2; a weak D match, TRBD1 (5 bases). CDR3 size: 15 residues. CDR1 and CDR2 from the germline V gene are SGHAT and FQNNGV. The CDR3 spells CASSLDLGQSYGYTF. Here the CDR3 DNA reads TGTGCCAGCAGCCTAGACCTGGGGCAGAGCTATGGCTACACCTTC.